Here is one T cell receptor beta chain with its context. Its antigen is undetermined. The donors were part of the validation cohort, which consisted of under 150 subjects and was separate from the first cohort of hundreds of subjects. The V and J ends lost 6 bases and 4 bases respectively, with 7 bases between them. CDR3 length equals 13 residues. Germline V gives CDR1 MNHEY, CDR2 SVGAGI. Profiled with immunoSEQ multiplex PCR; TCRdb holds only in-frame clones, not every one. This sample has approximately 130,000 clones; about 83% occur once, and the top ten carry roughly 2%. These data originate in a study of cytomegalovirus exposure and HLA in healthy donors. General study points: Cytomegalovirus status, reportedly, was diagnosed with high specificity and sensitivity by the classifier. Clusters of TCRs from the first cohort tended to co-occur in the 110 or so validation repertoires (as a later analysis found). Cytomegalovirus association was listed for 164 TCR beta chains.

The V call is TRBV6-5, the J call TRBJ2-6, with a tentative D call TRBD2 (5 bases). Specimen: PBMCs. This receptor was taken from a woman aged 30 to 39 in good health and CMV-seronegative. CDR3 nucleotides: TGTGCCAGCAGACGCGGGGGGGCCAACGTCCTGACTTTC. It translates to CASRRGGANVLTF.